This entry is about one TCR beta chain. This receptor's antigen is unknown. Base quality data are lacking; no much larger clone is found one base away. The data derive from a study of blood T cells in healthy people across ages (dated by TCRdb to 2013 to 2016). About the study as a whole: In model experiments, roughly one uniquely barcoded TCR beta cDNA molecule per two T cells was captured by template switching. The study measured age-related changes in TCR beta repertoire diversity using deep sequencing normalized with unique cDNA molecular identifiers. Using the same blood draw, the study looked at two additional independent replicas of 1 million unique cDNA reads for two donors, one aged 18 to 30 and the other aged 80 or older. To avoid experimental bias, donors of different ages were randomly spread across the sequencing lanes. The donors were divided into four age groups: young (average 16 years), middle-aged (about 41), aged (roughly 66) and long-lived (about 90).

The protocol used for the library was 5' RACE. TCRdb names Illumina HiSeq 2500 as the instrument used. The second PCR ran for about 7 to 11 cycles and used a J-beta primer mix along with a sample-barcoded 5' primer. A template-switch 5' adaptor carrying 12 random nucleotides introduced a unique molecular identifier onto each TCR beta cDNA molecule. Each sample yielded at least 3 million CDR3-containing paired-end reads. The Mint cDNA synthesis kit, primed by a TRBC-specific oligonucleotide, was used to synthesize first-strand cDNA from all RNA. All cDNA was treated with uracil-DNA glycosylase and then went through a first 18-cycle PCR with the universal primers M1SS and BC2_uni_R. Regarding the original processing steps: Normalization of each sample was performed by random selection of 1 million high-quality reads, each carrying a distinct molecular identifier. Reads sharing molecular identifiers were discarded rather than binned into consensus sequences. MiTCR, with a Q25 quality threshold and the strictest error-elimination algorithm, was used for CDR3 identification, clonotype clustering and error correction. Lower-bound total TCR beta diversity was estimated with a nonparametric unseen species model using Euler transformation. TCRdb reprocessed the public reads (quality trimming at Q25 with fastp, clone calling with MiXCR) and kept in-frame beta chains. All rows with the same CDR3 protein become a single entry with the most common DNA and genes. The V and J calls here are based on TCRdb, not the publication. For this sample the table gives 650,000 to 950,000 distinct CDR3 sequences, of which under 45% were detected only once. Together, the top ten hold roughly 19% of the sample.

The roughly 39 donors, aged about 6 to 100 years, were systemically healthy Caucasian individuals from Russia. Each donor gave 8.5 to 10 milliliters of peripheral blood, collected into EDTA-treated Vacutainer tubes. PBMCs were isolated by Ficoll-Paque density-gradient centrifugation, with at least 6 million obtained per sample. Trizol reagent was used to extract total RNA from the PBMCs, yielding at least 5.5 micrograms per sample. For every donor, an aliquot of PBMCs went through flow cytometry to measure the percentages of naive CD45RAhigh/CD27high T cells. Trimming removed 2 bases from V and 6 bases from J, leaving 15 bases between the germline ends. The CDR3 has 15 amino acids, counting the end cysteine and phenylalanine. The CDR3 DNA has 45 bases and is translated from base 1. Looking up the germline V gene yields CDR1 SGHTA and CDR2 FQGTGA. Results the study describes overall, beyond this receptor: The CMV infection status of donors was not known, potentially confounding age-related changes in expanded clonotypes. Because profiling used bulk unsorted PBMCs, naive and antigen-experienced compartments could not be compared conclusively. There was a strong correlation between observed TCR beta diversity and the percentage of naive T cells measured by flow cytometry. The long-lived group showed more naive CD4+ T cells, fewer expanded clones and increased TCR diversity than the aged group, suggesting age selection. As age increased, observed TCR beta diversity per million T cells dropped in a roughly linear way, and a significant reduction was already evident by age roughly 36. Estimates of total diversity based on one million sequenced T cells were considered lower bounds and underestimates.

The origin of this receptor is a man aged 55 to 70 in good health. The sequencing input was blood. The chain uses TRBV7-3 and TRBJ2-3, and TRBD2 may be the D gene, going by 7 matching bases. This receptor has the CDR3 CASSLAGAPGDTQYF. The DNA sequence reads TGTGCCAGCAGCTTAGCGGGGGCCCCTGGGGATACGCAGTATTTT.